A selection of T cell receptor beta chains follows, all from one sample in a study of blood T cell repertoires in COVID-19. TCRdb's table, derived via immunoSEQ multiplex PCR, lists solely in-frame clones and lacks some. In the table there are a few hundred thousand clones, about nine tenths of which are singletons. The sequenced sample was peripheral blood. Source of these receptors: a man between 18 and 35 years old with active or convalescent COVID-19. Both conserved end residues are part of each CDR3. Each record gives: V gene, J gene, D gene, clone size, CDR3 DNA, CDR3 protein. D genes are given only for firm matches. Part of the rows lack a size; the others show once, few, many or a class for expanded clones.

TRBV10-3	TRBJ1-5	TRBD1	once	TGTGCCATCAGGGAGCGGACAGGGAGCGATCAGCCCCAGCATTTT	CAIRERTGSDQPQHF
TRBV6-6	TRBJ2-7	-	-	TGTGCCAGCAGTTACTCGTATGGGGGCCACGAGCAGTACTTC	CASSYSYGGHEQYF
TRBV7-9	TRBJ2-3	TRBD2	-	TGTGCCAGCAGCTTAAAGGAAGTTGCTAGCGGCAGCACGCAGTATTTT	CASSLKEVASGSTQYF
TRBV29-1	TRBJ2-7	TRBD2	-	TGCAGCGTTGAAGTAGCGGGGGGGTCCTACGAGCAGTACTTC	CSVEVAGGSYEQYF
TRBV4-3	TRBJ1-1	-	-	TGCGCCAGCAGCCAAGCTGGGCAGGGCCCTGAAGCTTTCTTT	CASSQAGQGPEAFF
TRBV4-1	TRBJ1-1	TRBD1	-	TGCGCCAGCAGCCAAGTCCAGGGGGGCACTGAAGCTTTCTTT	CASSQVQGGTEAFF
TRBV5-1	TRBJ2-1	TRBD2	-	TGCGCCAGCAGCAAGAGCGGGGGGAACTCCTACAATGAGCAGTTCTTC	CASSKSGGNSYNEQFF
TRBV12-3/TRBV12-4	TRBJ1-2	-	-	TGTGCCAGCAGTCCCGGGGGGGTATTGGGCTACACCTTC	CASSPGGVLGYTF
TRBV7-9	TRBJ1-1	-	-	TGTGCCAGCAGCTCACAGCCCAACACTGAAGCTTTCTTT	CASSSQPNTEAFF
TRBV5-6	TRBJ1-2	TRBD1	-	TGTGCCAGCAGCCTCGGGACAGTCGGCAATGGCTACACCTTC	CASSLGTVGNGYTF
TRBV6-5	TRBJ1-1	-	-	TGTGCCAGCAGGACGGGGGGTACTGAAGCTTTCTTT	CASRTGGTEAFF
TRBV24-1	TRBJ2-3	TRBD2	-	TGTGCCACCAGTGATTCCAGACTAGCGGCCACAGATACGCAGTATTTT	CATSDSRLAATDTQYF
TRBV2	TRBJ1-5	-	-	TGTGCCAGCAGTTTGGACAGCGATCAGCCCCAGCATTTT	CASSLDSDQPQHF
TRBV9	TRBJ2-7	TRBD2	once	TGTGCCAGCAGCGTAAAAACTAGCGGCGCTAGGAACGAGCAGTACTTC	CASSVKTSGARNEQYF
TRBV11-2	TRBJ1-1	-	-	TGTGCCAGCAGCAGCAGGGCGGTGACTGAAGCTTTCTTT	CASSSRAVTEAFF
TRBV4-1	TRBJ1-2	-	-	TGCGCCAGCAGCCAAGAGGGGGGATATGGCTACACCTTC	CASSQEGGYGYTF
TRBV6-5	TRBJ1-2	-	-	TGTGCCAGCAGTTACGCGGCAGACGTATATGGCTACACCTTC	CASSYAADVYGYTF
TRBV5-1	TRBJ1-1	TRBD1	-	TGCGCCAGCAGCTCGGGACAGACAACTTATGAAGCTTTCTTT	CASSSGQTTYEAFF